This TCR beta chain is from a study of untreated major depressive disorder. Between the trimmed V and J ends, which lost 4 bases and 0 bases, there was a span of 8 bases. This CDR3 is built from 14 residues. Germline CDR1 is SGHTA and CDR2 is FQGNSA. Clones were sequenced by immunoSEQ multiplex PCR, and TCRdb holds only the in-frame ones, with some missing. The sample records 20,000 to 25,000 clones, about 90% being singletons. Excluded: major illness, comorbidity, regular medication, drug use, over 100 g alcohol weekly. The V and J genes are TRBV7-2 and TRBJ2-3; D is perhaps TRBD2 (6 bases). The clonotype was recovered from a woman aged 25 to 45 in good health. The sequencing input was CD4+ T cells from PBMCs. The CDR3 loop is CASSSGTSTDTQYF. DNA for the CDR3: TGTGCCAGCAGCTCGGGGACTAGCACAGATACGCAGTATTTT.